The clone carrying this T cell receptor beta chain was recorded at least ten times. The antigen remains unidentified. Amplification of TCR alpha and beta CDR3 regions from RNA used iRepertoire nested multiplex PCR. For one-step reverse transcription and amplification, 100-400 ng of tissue mRNA or PBMC total RNA was used. TCRdb re-derived calls from the multiplex PCR reads in MiXCR, one entry per CDR3 protein. The sample shows around 170,000 distinct CDR3 sequences, about 40% of them seen only once. This specimen belongs to a study of glioma-infiltrating T cells. Regarding the study as a whole: Above-expected tissue-blood divergence occurred in all gliomas, most in low-grade ones. CDR3 overlap between tissue and blood was very small.

This CDR3 is built from 14 residues. The germline V and J ends were trimmed by 6 bases and 2 bases, with 14 bases remaining between them. In germline, CDR1 is MNHNS, CDR2 SASEGT. The chain joins TRBV6-1 to TRBJ2-7; D perhaps matches TRBD1 (6 bases). The TCR was taken from a human donor with low-grade glioma or glioblastoma, undergoing nonglioma brain surgery, or in good health (not recorded which). The specimen was glioma tissue, nonneoplastic brain tissue, or PBMCs (not recorded which). The CDR3 coding sequence is TGTGCCAGCAGCTTACAGGGTCAAACCTACGAGCAGTACTTC. It is translated as CASSLQGQTYEQYF.